This T cell receptor beta chain was captured in a study of CD8 T cells in Susac syndrome. For the study at large: Patients with Susac syndrome were therapy-naive, treated with corticosteroids, or treated with intravenous immunoglobulin alone when blood was collected.

It was with random hexamers that 0.5 to 1 ug RNA was reverse transcribed. TCRdb independently ran MiXCR on the immunoSEQ multiplex PCR reads; one entry per CDR3 protein. The table lists about 240,000 distinct CDR3 sequences, about 95% of them singletons. The receptor's source is a human donor with Susac syndrome. The specimen sequenced was CD4+ T cells from PBMCs.

The CDR3 coding sequence is TGTGCCTCCACCGTAGCGGATCTCAATGAGCAGTTCTTC. As protein: CASTVADLNEQFF. This chain links TRBV30 with TRBJ2-1; tentative D call: TRBD2 (6 bases). The germline V gene has CDR1 GTSNPN and CDR2 SVGIG (reference sequence). The V end was cut by 7 bases, the J end by 6 bases, with 16 bases between. The CDR3 runs to 13 residues.